This T cell receptor (beta chain) stems from a study of T cell responses to AZD1222 COVID-19 vaccine. Findings and caveats of the study: Reports indicate that nearly half of spike-specific TCRs are directed at unmutated variant regions.

Trimming shortened V by 0 bases and J by 0 bases, and 9 bases separated the two germline ends. Germline V gives CDR1 SNHLY, CDR2 FYNNEI. The CDR3 consists of 16 residues. Profiled with immunoSEQ multiplex PCR; TCRdb holds only in-frame clones, not every one. The data contain more than 150,000 clones, around 92% of them singletons. To note about this clone: Its matching antigen is unknown.

The receptor was derived from an adult in good health. Sequencing used peripheral blood, obtained on day 0 of AZD1222 vaccination. This chain joins TRBV2 and TRBJ2-4, with D uncertain. CDR3 nucleotide sequence: TGTGCCAGCAGTGAAGCGCCACAGCTAGCCAAAAACATTCAGTACTTC. Encoded protein: CASSEAPQLAKNIQYF.